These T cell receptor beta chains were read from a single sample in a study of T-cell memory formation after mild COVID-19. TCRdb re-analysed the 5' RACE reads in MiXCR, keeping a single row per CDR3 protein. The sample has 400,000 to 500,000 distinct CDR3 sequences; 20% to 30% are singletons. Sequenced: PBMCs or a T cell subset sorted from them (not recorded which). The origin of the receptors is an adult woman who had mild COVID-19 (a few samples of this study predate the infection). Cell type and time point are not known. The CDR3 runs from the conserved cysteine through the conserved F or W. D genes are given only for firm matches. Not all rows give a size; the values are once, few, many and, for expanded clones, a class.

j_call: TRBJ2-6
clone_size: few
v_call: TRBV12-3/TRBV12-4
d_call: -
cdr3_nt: TGTGCCAGCAGGATACAGTCCTCTGGAGCCAACGTCCTGACTTTC
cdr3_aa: CASRIQSSGANVLTF

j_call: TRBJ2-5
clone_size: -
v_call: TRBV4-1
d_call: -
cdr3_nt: TGCGCCAGCAGCCAAGCCTATCCCGGGGGAGCCTTGGAGACCCAGTACTTC
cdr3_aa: CASSQAYPGGALETQYF

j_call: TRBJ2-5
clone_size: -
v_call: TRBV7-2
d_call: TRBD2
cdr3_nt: TGTGCCAGCAGCCCGGGAGATAGCGGGATCCAAGAGACCCAGTACTTC
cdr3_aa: CASSPGDSGIQETQYF

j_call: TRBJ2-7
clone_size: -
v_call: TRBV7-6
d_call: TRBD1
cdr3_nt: TGTGCCAGCAGCGCCCGACCGGGACAGAGCTCCTACGAGCAGTACTTC
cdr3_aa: CASSARPGQSSYEQYF

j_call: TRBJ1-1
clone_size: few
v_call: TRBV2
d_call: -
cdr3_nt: TGTGCCAGTACCTTGGCTGCGAACACTGAAGCTTTCTTT
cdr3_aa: CASTLAANTEAFF

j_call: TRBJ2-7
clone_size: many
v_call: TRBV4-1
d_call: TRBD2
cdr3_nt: TGCGCCAGCAGCCCCTCCCTGGGACTAGCGGGGCTAAGCTCCTACGAGCAGTACTTC
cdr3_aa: CASSPSLGLAGLSSYEQYF

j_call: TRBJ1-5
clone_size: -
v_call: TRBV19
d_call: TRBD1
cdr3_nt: TGTGCCAGTAGTACACGGACAGGGGAGGTTGGGCTCAATCAGCCCCAGCATTTT
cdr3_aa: CASSTRTGEVGLNQPQHF

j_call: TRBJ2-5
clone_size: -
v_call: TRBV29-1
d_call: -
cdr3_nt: TGCAGCGTTGAAGATCTCGGGACCCAGTACTTC
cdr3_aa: CSVEDLGTQYF

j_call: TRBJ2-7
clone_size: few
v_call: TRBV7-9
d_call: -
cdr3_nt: TGTGCCAGCAGCTCTGGACTAACGGTCTACGAGCAGTACTTC
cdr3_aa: CASSSGLTVYEQYF

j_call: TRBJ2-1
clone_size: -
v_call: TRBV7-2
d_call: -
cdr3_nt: TGTGCCAGCAGCTTATGGGCCAACGAGCAGTTCTTC
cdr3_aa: CASSLWANEQFF

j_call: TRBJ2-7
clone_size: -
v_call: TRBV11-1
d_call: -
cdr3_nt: TGTGCCAGCAGCTTAGGGGAGTTCGGCGAGCAGTACTTC
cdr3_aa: CASSLGEFGEQYF

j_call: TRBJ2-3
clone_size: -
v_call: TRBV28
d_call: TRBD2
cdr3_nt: TGTGCCAGCAGTTTGGCGTCTAGCGGGGGGCTTTTGGATACGCAGTATTTT
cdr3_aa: CASSLASSGGLLDTQYF

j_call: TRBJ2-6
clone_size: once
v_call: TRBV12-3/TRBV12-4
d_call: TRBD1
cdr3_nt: TGTGCCAGCTCGCTAACAGGGGGCGCTGGGGCCAACGTCCTGACTTTC
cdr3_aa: CASSLTGGAGANVLTF

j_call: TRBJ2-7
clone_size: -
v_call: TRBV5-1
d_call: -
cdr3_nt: TGCGCCAGTAAGACGGTCTTCTCCTACGAGCAGTACTTC
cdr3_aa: CASKTVFSYEQYF

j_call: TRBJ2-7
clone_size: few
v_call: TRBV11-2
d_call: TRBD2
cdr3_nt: TGTGCCAGCAGAGGCATAGCGGGAGGGCCCCACGAGCAGTACTTC
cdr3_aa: CASRGIAGGPHEQYF

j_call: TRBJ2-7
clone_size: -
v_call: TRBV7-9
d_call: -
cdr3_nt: TGTGCCAGCAGCTCGGCCCAACAGACACTATGGACCTACGAGCAGTACTTC
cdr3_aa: CASSSAQQTLWTYEQYF

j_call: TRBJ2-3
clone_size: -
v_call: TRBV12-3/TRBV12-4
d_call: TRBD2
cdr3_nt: TGTGCCAGCAGTTACGGAGCGGGGAGCACAGATACGCAGTATTTT
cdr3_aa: CASSYGAGSTDTQYF

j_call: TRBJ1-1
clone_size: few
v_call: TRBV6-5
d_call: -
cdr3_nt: TGTGCCAGCAGTTACTCGGGGGACTTTGAAGCTTTCTTT
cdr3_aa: CASSYSGDFEAFF

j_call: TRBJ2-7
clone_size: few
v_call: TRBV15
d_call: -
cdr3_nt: TGTGCCACCAGCAGTGAGGGAATACCGTACGAGCAGTACTTC
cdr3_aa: CATSSEGIPYEQYF

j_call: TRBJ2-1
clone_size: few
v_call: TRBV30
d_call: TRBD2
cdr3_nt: TGTGCCTGGAGTGTAAAGACTAGCGGGGGGTCGTGGGATGAGCAGTTCTTC
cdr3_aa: CAWSVKTSGGSWDEQFF

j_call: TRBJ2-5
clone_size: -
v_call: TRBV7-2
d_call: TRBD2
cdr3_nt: TGTGCCAGCAGCCGAGCGGGAGTAAGGGAGACCCAGTACTTC
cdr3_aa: CASSRAGVRETQYF

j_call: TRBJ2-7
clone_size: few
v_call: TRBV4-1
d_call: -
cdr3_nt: TGCGCCAGCAGCCAAGCTAGCGTCTCCTACGAGCAGTACTTC
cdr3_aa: CASSQASVSYEQYF

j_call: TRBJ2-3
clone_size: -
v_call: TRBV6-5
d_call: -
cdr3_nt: TGTGCCAGCAGTCGCCACGGGACACGGCTCACAGATACGCAGTATTTT
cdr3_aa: CASSRHGTRLTDTQYF

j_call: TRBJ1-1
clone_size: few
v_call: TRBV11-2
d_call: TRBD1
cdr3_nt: TGTGCCAGCAGCCCATCCGGGACAGGGAACACTGAAGCTTTCTTT
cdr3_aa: CASSPSGTGNTEAFF

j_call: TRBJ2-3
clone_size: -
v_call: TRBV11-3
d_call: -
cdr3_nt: TGTGCCAGCAGCTACCCCAGCTACGGGTTGGGGTCGGAAGGTTATACGCAGTATTTT
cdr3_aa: CASSYPSYGLGSEGYTQYF

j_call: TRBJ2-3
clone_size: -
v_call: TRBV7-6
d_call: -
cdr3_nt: TGTGCCAGCAGCTTCAAAACTAGCACAGATACGCAGTATTTT
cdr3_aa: CASSFKTSTDTQYF

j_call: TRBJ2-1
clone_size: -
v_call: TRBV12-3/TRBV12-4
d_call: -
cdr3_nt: TGTGCCAGCAGTTTAGCGCCGGCCCGAGAGCAGTTCTTC
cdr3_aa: CASSLAPAREQFF

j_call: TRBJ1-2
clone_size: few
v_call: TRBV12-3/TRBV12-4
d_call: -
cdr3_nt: TGTGCCAGCAGCCGGGACCGAACATCCTTCTATGGCTACACCTTC
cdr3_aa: CASSRDRTSFYGYTF

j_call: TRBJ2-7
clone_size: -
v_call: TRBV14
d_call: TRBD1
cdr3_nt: TGTGCCAGCAGCTTAACGGACAGGGTCTACGAGCAGTACTTC
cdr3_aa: CASSLTDRVYEQYF